These 8 T cell receptor beta chains were sequenced from one sample in a study of T cells in lung cancer brain metastases. Method: immunoSEQ multiplex PCR; TCRdb's copy keeps in-frame clones and lacks some. Among some 4,700 clones listed, about 88% were seen once. Sequenced material: tumor tissue from the primary lung tumor. These receptors were taken from a woman aged 50 to 65 with non-small cell lung cancer.

The CDR3 bases are TGCGCCAGCAGCTTGGTCGGTAGCGGGAGGGTCGAGACCCAGTACTTC. It translates to CASSLVGSGRVETQYF. The chain is built from TRBV5-1 and TRBJ2-5; 11 nucleotides agree with TRBD2. V was pared by 0 bases and J by 5 bases, with 6 bases of the junction left unmatched. The CDR3 runs 16 residues. Germline CDR1 and CDR2: SGHRS and YFSETQ.

The chain employs TRBV2 and TRBJ2-1; D is perhaps TRBD1 (5 bases). CDR3 length: 14 residues. The V and J ends lost 4 bases and 8 bases respectively, with 15 bases between them. From germline, CDR1 is SNHLY and CDR2 FYNNEI. The DNA of the CDR3 is TGTGCCAGCAGTGTTGTCAGGGCATACGATGAGCAGTTCTTC. Residues: CASSVVRAYDEQFF.

The chain carries TRBV28 and TRBJ2-7, with D maybe TRBD1 (6 bases). CDR3 size: 14 residues. Deletions cut 6 bases from V and 7 bases from J, with 19 bases between. Germline assignment: CDR1 MDHEN and CDR2 SYDVKM. CDR3 in amino acids: CASSTTLRGWEQYF. The DNA of the CDR3 is TGTGCCAGCAGCACTACACTCAGGGGCTGGGAGCAGTACTTC. The complete variable domain, with remaining parts taken from reference TRBV28 and TRBJ2-7, reads DVKVTQSSRYLVKRTGEKVFLECVQDMDHENMFWYRQDPGLGLRLIYFSYDVKMKEKGDIPEGYSVSREKKERFSLILESASTNQTSMYLCASSTTLRGWEQYFGPGTRLTVT.

This clone has a handful of counts. The chain uses TRBV5-6 and TRBJ2-1; D uncertain. The germline V gene has CDR1 SGHDT and CDR2 YYEEEE. This CDR3 has 12 amino acids. Trimming shortened V by 1 base and J by 10 bases, and 9 bases separated the two germline ends. The CDR3 reads CASSLRVVEQFF. CDR3 nucleotide sequence: TGTGCCAGCAGCTTGAGGGTGGTAGAGCAGTTCTTC.

The rearrangement uses TRBV28 and TRBJ2-7, with D possibly matching TRBD2 (6 bases). Germline CDR1 and CDR2: MDHEN and SYDVKM. V shed 4 bases and J shed 6 bases, with 13 bases lying between them. The CDR3 totals 13 residues. CDR3 loop: CASSSGGVSEQYF. CDR3 coding DNA: TGTGCCAGCAGTTCCGGAGGGGTTTCCGAGCAGTACTTC. The entire variable domain, with the rest obtained from reference TRBV28 and TRBJ2-7, is as follows: DVKVTQSSRYLVKRTGEKVFLECVQDMDHENMFWYRQDPGLGLRLIYFSYDVKMKEKGDIPEGYSVSREKKERFSLILESASTNQTSMYLCASSSGGVSEQYFGPGTRLTVT.

V gene TRBV10-3 combines with J gene TRBJ2-7; no definite D call. The CDR3 sequence is 15 residues long. From germline, CDR1 is ENHRY and CDR2 SYGVKD. Trimming took off 3 bases at V and 0 bases at J, with 12 bases between the two ends. The CDR3 here is CAISEVGYSSYEQYF. The CDR3 coding sequence is TGTGCCATCAGTGAAGTGGGATACAGCTCCTACGAGCAGTACTTC.

The chain carries TRBV7-2 and TRBJ2-7; D gene ambiguous. Trimming took off 3 bases at V and 4 bases at J, with 10 bases between the two ends. In germline, CDR1 is SGHTA, CDR2 FQGNSA. The CDR3 extends over 13 amino acids. CDR3 DNA sequence: TGTGCCAGCAGCTTCCCCAACGAGTACGAGCAGTACTTC. Its protein is CASSFPNEYEQYF.

The chain couples TRBV7-8 to TRBJ2-5, with TRBD2 matching 8 bases. CDR3 size: 14 residues. J gave up 9 bases and V 10 bases, and 16 bases lay outside the gene matches. Germline V gene sequence: CDR1 SGHVS, CDR2 FQNEAQ. The CDR3, as DNA: TGTGCCATTCCGGCGGGAGGCCCGCTAACGGCCCAGTACTTC. Its protein product is CAIPAGGPLTAQYF.